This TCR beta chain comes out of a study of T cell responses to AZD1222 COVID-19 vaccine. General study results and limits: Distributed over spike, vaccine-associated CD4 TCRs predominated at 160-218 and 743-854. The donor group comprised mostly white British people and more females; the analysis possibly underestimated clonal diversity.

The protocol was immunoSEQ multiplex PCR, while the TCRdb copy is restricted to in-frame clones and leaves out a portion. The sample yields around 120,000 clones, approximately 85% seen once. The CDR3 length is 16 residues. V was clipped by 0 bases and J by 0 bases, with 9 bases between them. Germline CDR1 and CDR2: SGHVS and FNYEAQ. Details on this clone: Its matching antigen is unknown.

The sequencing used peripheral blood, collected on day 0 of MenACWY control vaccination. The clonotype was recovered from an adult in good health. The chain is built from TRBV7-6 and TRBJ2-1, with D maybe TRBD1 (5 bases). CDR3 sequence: CASSLAPQDSYNEQFF. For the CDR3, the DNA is TGTGCCAGCAGCTTAGCGCCACAGGACTCCTACAATGAGCAGTTCTTC.